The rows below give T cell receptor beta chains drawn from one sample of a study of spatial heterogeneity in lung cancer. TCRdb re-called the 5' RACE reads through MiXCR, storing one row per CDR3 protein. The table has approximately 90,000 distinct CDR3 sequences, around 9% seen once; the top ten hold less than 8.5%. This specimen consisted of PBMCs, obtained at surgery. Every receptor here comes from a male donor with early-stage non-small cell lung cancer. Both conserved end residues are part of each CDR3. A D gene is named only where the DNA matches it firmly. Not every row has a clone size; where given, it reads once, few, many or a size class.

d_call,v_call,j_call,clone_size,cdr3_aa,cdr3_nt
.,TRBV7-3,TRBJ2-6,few,CASSFQGSGANVLTF,TGTGCCAGCAGCTTTCAGGGCTCTGGGGCCAACGTCCTGACTTTC
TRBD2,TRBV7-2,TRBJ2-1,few,CASSLWQRGYNEQFF,TGTGCCAGCAGCTTGTGGCAGCGGGGCTACAATGAGCAGTTCTTC
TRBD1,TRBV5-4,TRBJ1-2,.,CASSLAGTGGVYGYTF,TGTGCCAGCAGCTTGGCCGGGACAGGGGGCGTCTATGGCTACACCTTC
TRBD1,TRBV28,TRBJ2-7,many,CAIRQGYEQYF,TGTGCCATCCGACAGGGCTACGAGCAGTACTTC
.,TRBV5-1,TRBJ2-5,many,CASSLAGLRETQYF,TGCGCCAGCAGCTTGGCCGGGTTACGGGAGACCCAGTACTTC
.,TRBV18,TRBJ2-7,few,CASSTGTEQYF,TGTGCCAGCTCAACGGGTACCGAGCAGTACTTC
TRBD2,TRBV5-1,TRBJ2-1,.,CASSLGLAGGEQFF,TGCGCCAGCAGCTTGGGACTAGCGGGAGGGGAGCAGTTCTTC
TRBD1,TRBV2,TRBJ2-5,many,CASSETQGEYQETQYF,TGTGCCAGCAGTGAAACCCAGGGGGAGTACCAAGAGACCCAGTACTTC
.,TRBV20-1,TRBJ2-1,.,CSTWSGLYNEQFF,TGCAGTACCTGGTCGGGCCTCTACAATGAGCAGTTCTTC
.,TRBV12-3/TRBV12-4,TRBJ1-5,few,CASSGYRGVGQPQHF,TGTGCCAGCAGTGGATACAGAGGTGTAGGTCAGCCCCAGCATTTT
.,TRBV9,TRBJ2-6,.,CASSSLSSGANVLTF,TGTGCCAGCAGCTCTCTTAGCTCTGGGGCCAACGTCCTGACTTTC
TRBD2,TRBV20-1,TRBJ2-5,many,CSALTSGFEKETQYF,TGCAGTGCTCTGACTAGCGGATTTGAAAAAGAGACCCAGTACTTC
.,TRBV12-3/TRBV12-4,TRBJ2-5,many,CASSPLVGGGSRETQYF,TGTGCCAGCAGTCCCCTTGTCGGAGGGGGCTCTAGAGAGACCCAGTACTTC
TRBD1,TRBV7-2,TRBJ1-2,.,CASTYRGYGYTF,TGTGCCAGCACTTACAGGGGCTATGGCTACACCTTC
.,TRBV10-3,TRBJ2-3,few,CAISENEGGTDTQYF,TGTGCCATCAGTGAGAATGAGGGGGGCACAGATACGCAGTATTTT
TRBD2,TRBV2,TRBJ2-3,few,CASRDPGLAGGRNTQYF,TGTGCCAGCAGAGACCCGGGACTAGCGGGGGGGCGGAATACGCAGTATTTT
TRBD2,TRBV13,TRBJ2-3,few,CASSLSGARGDTQYF,TGTGCCAGCAGCTTGAGCGGGGCCCGAGGAGATACGCAGTATTTT
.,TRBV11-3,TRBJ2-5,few,CASSLGAGSRETQYF,TGTGCCAGCAGCTTAGGGGCAGGGTCCCGAGAGACCCAGTACTTC
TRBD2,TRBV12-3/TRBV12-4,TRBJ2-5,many,CASSPPAGGKETQYF,TGTGCCAGCAGCCCCCCGGCGGGGGGCAAAGAGACCCAGTACTTC
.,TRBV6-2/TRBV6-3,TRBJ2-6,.,CASTRFGTPGAGANVLTF,TGTGCCAGCACCAGATTCGGGACTCCAGGCGCTGGGGCCAACGTCCTGACTTTC
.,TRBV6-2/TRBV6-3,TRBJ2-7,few,CASSYRQPVDEQYF,TGTGCCAGCAGTTATCGCCAGCCTGTCGACGAGCAGTACTTC
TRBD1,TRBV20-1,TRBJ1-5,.,CSAPDRGDQPQHF,TGCAGTGCCCCGGACAGGGGAGATCAGCCCCAGCATTTT
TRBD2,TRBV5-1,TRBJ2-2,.,CASSLSGSPGELFF,TGCGCCAGCAGCTTGAGCGGGAGCCCCGGGGAGCTGTTTTTT
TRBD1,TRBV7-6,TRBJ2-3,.,CASSTQGASTDTQYF,TGTGCCAGCAGCACACAGGGGGCTAGCACAGATACGCAGTATTTT
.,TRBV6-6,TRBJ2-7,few,CASSFPQLVEQYF,TGTGCCAGCAGTTTTCCACAGTTGGTCGAGCAGTACTTC
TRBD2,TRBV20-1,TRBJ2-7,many,CSARDLLAGYSPYEQYF,TGCAGTGCTAGAGATCTTCTAGCGGGATATTCTCCTTACGAGCAGTACTTC
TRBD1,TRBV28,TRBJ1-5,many,CASSAASTGKKPQHF,TGTGCCAGCAGCGCAGCCTCGACAGGGAAAAAGCCCCAGCATTTT
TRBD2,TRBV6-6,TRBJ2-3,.,CASRASGKDTQYF,TGTGCCAGCAGGGCGAGCGGGAAGGATACGCAGTATTTT
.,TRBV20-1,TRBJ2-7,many,CSARGSGYEQYF,TGCAGTGCTCGAGGGAGTGGATACGAGCAGTACTTC